The 23 T cell receptor beta chains listed next were all sequenced from one sample in a study of regulatory T cells in long-lasting Graves disease. The authors built TCR beta libraries using iRepertoire HTBI primers and Arm-PCR of CDR3 regions. TCRdb processed the multiplex PCR reads anew with MiXCR; each CDR3 protein has one entry. The sample has about 300,000 distinct CDR3 sequences, around 23% seen once. The time point here: persistent/refractory GD, antithyroid drugs over 5 years with positive TRAb. With RNA extracted from PBMCs as input, the TCR library was made. Sequenced here: peripheral blood mononuclear cells (PBMCs), sampled when the disease was refractory, from a patient treated with antithyroid drugs. These receptors came from a female donor with Graves disease.

Remarks on this clonotype: A junction boundary mismatches the germline segment, possibly from a read error. The chain combines TRBV7-7 with TRBJ2-5; D may correspond to TRBD1 or TRBD2 (5 bases each). The CDR3 has 14 amino acids. Germline V gene sequence: CDR1 SSHAT, CDR2 FNYEAQ (reference sequence). CDR3 protein: CASSYLGPQETQYF. The CDR3 DNA follows: TGTGCTAGCAGCTACCTGGGACCCCAAGAGACCCAGTACTTC.

This clonotype appeared a few times. J is TRBJ2-2 and V is TRBV5-1, with D perhaps TRBD1 or TRBD2 (6 bases each). CDR3 length: 16 amino acids. Per the germline V gene, CDR1 is SGHRS and CDR2 is YFSETQ. Trimming cost V 3 bases and J 0 bases, with 12 bases left between them. CDR3 nucleotide sequence: TGCGCCAGCAGCTGGAGGGGGACCACGAACACCGGGGAGCTGTTTTTT. Its protein is CASSWRGTTNTGELFF.

The table lists this clonotype with many counts. V is TRBV20-1 and J is TRBJ2-3, with D perhaps TRBD1 or TRBD2 (5 bases each). Trimming removed 6 bases at V and 4 bases at J, with 17 bases between. Looked up from germline, CDR1 is DFQATT and CDR2 is SNEGSKA (reference sequence). CDR3 length equals 14 residues. The CDR3 DNA follows: TGCAGTGCCGAACCGGGGCCTGGGCCAGATACGCAGTATTTT. This codes for CSAEPGPGPDTQYF.

This clonotype showed up many times. The V and J genes are TRBV6-1 and TRBJ1-5; D is perhaps TRBD1 (6 bases). The CDR3 sequence is 12 residues long. V gave up 11 bases and J gave up 0 bases, with 8 bases separating them. Germline CDR1 and CDR2: MNHNS and SASEGT. In nucleotides, the CDR3 is TGTGCCGCCAGGGGTAGCAATCAGCCCCAGCATTTT. Its protein product is CAARGSNQPQHF.

In its sample, this clonotype was seen many times. This sequence joins TRBV7-8 and TRBJ1-5; D may be TRBD1 (5 bases). The length of the CDR3 is 18 residues. Germline V lookup: CDR1 SGHVS, CDR2 FQNEAQ. Between the trimmed V and J ends, which lost 3 bases and 4 bases, there was a span of 22 bases. Here the CDR3 DNA reads TGTGCCAGCAGCTTGTCGATGTTTGCTGGGGGGACGAATCAGCCCCAGCATTTT. Protein product: CASSLSMFAGGTNQPQHF.

The V and J genes are TRBV20-1 and TRBJ2-7; 10 nucleotides match TRBD2. The ends lost 6 bases at V and 6 bases at J; junction bases unmatched: 11. This CDR3 is 14 amino acids long. Germline V gene lookup returns CDR1 DFQATT and CDR2 SNEGSKA (reference sequence). This CDR3 reads CSASTSGEAAEQYF. The CDR3 coding sequence is TGCAGTGCCAGTACTAGCGGGGAGGCCGCCGAGCAGTACTTC.

As concerns this clonotype: This may stem from a read error, because a much larger clone lies one nucleotide away. V and J are TRBV20-1 and TRBJ1-2; TRBD1 agrees at 7 bases. Looked up from germline, CDR1 is DFQATT and CDR2 is SNEGSKA (reference sequence). The CDR3 runs 13 residues. The trim removed 1 base at V and 3 bases at J, leaving 2 bases unmatched. Here the CDR3 DNA reads TGCAGTGCTAGAGGTGACAGGGACTATGGCTACACCTTC. Translation: CSARGDRDYGYTF.

This clonotype was recorded a few times. The chain uses TRBV27 and TRBJ2-5; TRBD2 matches 13 bases. V lost 7 bases and J lost 5; bases outside the gene matches: 4. Per germline, CDR1 MNHEY and CDR2 SMNVEV (reference sequence). The CDR3 length is 14 residues. CDR3 amino acids: CASMGTSGIETQYF. The CDR3 nucleotides read TGTGCCAGCATGGGGACTAGCGGGATTGAGACCCAGTACTTC.

This clonotype was detected many times. The chain is built from TRBV2 and TRBJ1-5; D gene ambiguous. Trimming removed 2 bases from V and 0 bases from J, with 8 bases in between. This CDR3 comprises 15 residues. CDR1 SNHLY and CDR2 FYNNEI come from the germline V gene. The CDR3 sequence: CASSEMPNSNQPQHF. Here the CDR3 DNA reads TGTGCCAGCAGTGAAATGCCGAATAGCAATCAGCCCCAGCATTTT. Supplemented by reference TRBV2 and TRBJ1-5, the full variable domain reads EPEVTQTPSHQVTQMGQEVILRCVPISNHLYFYWYRQILGQKVEFLVSFYNNEISEKSEIFDDQFSVERPDGSNFTLKIRSTKLEDSAMYFCASSEMPNSNQPQHFGDGTRLSIL.

The gene calls are TRBV10-3 and TRBJ1-6; D might be TRBD1 (5 bases). From germline, CDR1 is ENHRY and CDR2 SYGVKD. There are 12 residues in the CDR3. Trimming took off 4 bases at V and 11 bases at J, with 9 bases between the two ends. The CDR3, as DNA: TGTGCCATCAGTGGTCAGGGTCCACCCCTCCACTTT. It is translated as CAISGQGPPLHF.

The table lists this clonotype with many counts. The gene calls are TRBV3-1 and TRBJ1-2, with D maybe TRBD1 (5 bases). The V end was cut by 4 bases, the J end by 4 bases, with 16 bases between. Germline loops: CDR1 LGHDT, CDR2 YNNKEL (reference sequence). This CDR3 region has 15 residues. CDR3: CASSPIGAGIYGYTF. CDR3 bases: TGTGCCAGCAGCCCGATAGGGGCAGGCATCTATGGCTACACCTTC.

The rearrangement joins TRBV2 to TRBJ1-5, with D perhaps matching TRBD1 (5 bases). Germline V CDR1 and CDR2: SNHLY, FYNNEI. Trimming took off 5 bases at V and 7 bases at J, with 18 bases between the two ends. The length of the CDR3 is 15 residues. The CDR3 DNA reads as TGTGCCAGCAGTCGAGGCGACAGAGCAGGGCAGCCCCAGCATTTT. Encoded protein: CASSRGDRAGQPQHF.

Only a few counts were recorded for this clonotype. The J gene is TRBJ2-7, the V gene TRBV7-9; 9 bases align to TRBD2. With 5 bases clipped from V and 4 bases from J, the junction kept 21 bases outside the gene matches. Looked up from germline, CDR1 is SEHNR and CDR2 is FQNEAQ (reference sequence). The CDR3 is made up of 19 amino acids. For the CDR3, the DNA is TGTGCCAGCAGCGACCCGACAGGTAATAGCGGGAGAGTTGTGTACGAGCAGTACTTC. This encodes CASSDPTGNSGRVVYEQYF.

A note on this clonotype: This may stem from a read error, because a much larger clone lies one nucleotide away. This chain uses TRBV3-1 with TRBJ2-4, with D possibly matching TRBD2 (6 bases). The end of the DNA aligns better with TRBJ2-1, so the J call may be wrong. The CDR3 is made up of 16 amino acids. CDR1 LGHDT and CDR2 YNNKEL come from the germline V gene (reference sequence). This CDR3 reads CASSLTPLAPMETQFF. CDR3 nucleotides: TGTGCCAGCAGTCTCACACCACTAGCACCGATGGAGACCCAGTTCTTC.

This clonotype was recorded at least ten times. The chain uses TRBV6-1 and TRBJ2-7; no clear D gene. V was shortened by 7 bases and J by 0 bases, with 4 bases between the two germline ends. The germline V gene encodes CDR1 MNHNS and CDR2 SASEGT. CDR3 length: 11 residues. CDR3 sequence (DNA): TGTGCCAGCAAAATCTCCTACGAGCAGTACTTC. This encodes CASKISYEQYF.

The table lists this clonotype with many counts. This rearrangement joins TRBV12-3 or TRBV12-4 to TRBJ2-7; a weak D match, TRBD1 (6 bases). CDR3 length equals 15 residues. V lost 4 bases, J lost 1 base, and 14 bases lay in between. The CDR3 coding sequence is TGTGCCAGCAGTTCACCCGGGACAACATCCTACGAGCAGTACTTC. Amino acids: CASSSPGTTSYEQYF.

The chain joins TRBV4-3 to TRBJ1-3, with D maybe TRBD1 (6 bases). This CDR3 spans 17 amino acids. Trimming removed 2 bases from V and 4 bases from J, with 18 bases in between. CDR1 is LGHNA and CDR2 is YSLEER in the germline V gene. The CDR3, as DNA: TGCGCCAGCAGCCAAAACGTCGGGGGGGGCTTGGGAAACACCATATATTTT. This translates into CASSQNVGGGLGNTIYF.

V gene TRBV10-3 combines with J gene TRBJ1-6; D remains ambiguous. The CDR3 length is 13 residues. Between the trimmed V and J ends, which lost 6 bases and 7 bases, there was a span of 10 bases. The germline gives CDR1 ENHRY, CDR2 SYGVKD. The CDR3 spells CAISREVNSPLHF. The CDR3 coding sequence is TGTGCCATCAGCCGGGAGGTAAATTCACCCCTCCACTTT.

V usage is TRBV4-1 and J usage is TRBJ2-3; D gene uncertain. Trimming pared 0 bases from V and 9 bases from J, leaving 7 bases between. This CDR3 is 12 amino acids long. From germline, CDR1 is MGHRA and CDR2 YSYEKL. CDR3 region: CASSQEIGTQYF. The CDR3, as DNA: TGCGCCAGCAGCCAAGAAATTGGCACGCAGTATTTT.

The chain employs TRBV12-5 and TRBJ2-1; perhaps TRBD2 as D (6 bases). The CDR3 is 16 residues long. V shed 1 base and J shed 6 bases, with 16 bases lying between them. Looked up from germline, CDR1 is LGHNT and CDR2 is FRNRAP. CDR3 sequence: CASGLGAGNPGNEQFF. CDR3 bases: TGTGCTAGTGGTTTGGGGGCGGGGAACCCGGGCAATGAGCAGTTCTTC. The full variable domain, completed using reference TRBV12-5 and TRBJ2-1, is DARVTQTPRHKVTEMGQEVTMRCQPILGHNTVFWYRQTMMQGLELLAYFRNRAPLDDSGMPKDRFSAEMPDATLATLKIQPSEPRDSAVYFCASGLGAGNPGNEQFFGPGTRLTVL.

The V and J genes are TRBV27 and TRBJ1-6; unclear D gene. The CDR3 has 13 amino acids. V was cut by 2 bases and J by 13 bases, with 12 bases left in between. CDR1 and CDR2 from the germline V gene are MNHEY and SMNVEV (reference sequence). CDR3 residues: CASSLAASNPLHF. In DNA, the CDR3 is TGTGCCAGCAGTTTAGCCGCCTCCAATCCCCTCCACTTT.

V gene TRBV5-6 combines with J gene TRBJ2-7, with TRBD1 identical over 10 bases. CDR1 is SGHDT and CDR2 is YYEEEE in the germline V gene. CDR3 length: 15 residues. V shed 0 bases and J 6 bases; nucleotides not matched to a gene: 6. CDR3 DNA sequence: TGTGCCAGCAGCTTGGGGACAGGGGGGTTCCCCGAGCAGTACTTC. It encodes CASSLGTGGFPEQYF. Full variable domain (remainder filled in from reference TRBV5-6 and TRBJ2-7): DAGVTQSPTHLIKTRGQQVTLRCSPKSGHDTVSWYQQALGQGPQFIFQYYEEEERQRGNFPDRFSGHQFPNYSSELNVNALLLGDSALYLCASSLGTGGFPEQYFGPGTRLTVT.

This chain uses TRBV28 with TRBJ2-1; 8 bases match TRBD1. The CDR3 is 14 amino acids. After removal of 6 bases from V and 4 bases from J, the junction contained 5 bases not matched to a gene. The germline gives CDR1 MDHEN, CDR2 SYDVKM. CDR3 protein: CASSDRGSYNEQFF. In DNA, the CDR3 is TGTGCCAGCAGCGACAGGGGATCTTACAATGAGCAGTTCTTC.